This paragraph covers one TCR beta chain sequence. Its antigen is not known. This CDR3 is 15 amino acids long. Germline V gives CDR1 MRHNA, CDR2 SNTAGT. Via 5' RACE with UMI labels, TRB cDNA libraries were prepared. For each CDR3 protein, TCRdb gives one entry from its re-call of the 5' RACE reads, without DNA. This sample's clone table lists tens of thousands of distinct CDR3 sequences. The record originates from a study of CXCR3-negative and CXCR3-positive naive CD8 T cells. Findings and caveats of the study: Cryopreservation partially lowered CXCR3 expression, so most assays used fresh PBMCs. When CXCR3-positive naive cells were set against CXCR3-negative naive cells, the former had more hydrophobic TRB CDR3s.

The chain uses TRBV6-4 and TRBJ2-1; TCRdb's D gene call, TRBD2, goes unchecked for lack of DNA. The sequence derives from a human donor in good health. Some clones in this sample may be carry-over from other donors' samples. Sample: naive CXCR3+ CD8+ T cells from blood. Noted subset: CD45RO-CCR7+CD27+CD95- naive CD8+ T cells expressing CXCR3 (TNR3+). CDR3 in amino acids: CASSASPTSSDEQFF.